Following are 8 T cell receptor beta chains from one sample sequenced in a study of blood T cell repertoires in COVID-19. Libraries were prepared by immunoSEQ multiplex PCR; TCRdb keeps only in-frame clonotypes and omits some of them. Among around 170,000 clones, approximately 78% were seen once, and the ten largest hold roughly 10%. Sequences were obtained from peripheral blood. The source of these receptors is an elderly woman with COVID-19, enrolled during active disease.

The chain carries TRBV5-4 and TRBJ2-5; 11 bases map to TRBD2. The ends lost 0 bases at V and 7 bases at J; junction bases unmatched: 5. Germline V lookup: CDR1 SGHNT, CDR2 YYREEE (reference sequence). CDR3 length: 15 residues. The DNA for the CDR3 is TGTGCCAGCAGCTTGGAGGCTAGCGGGAGGAGGACCCAGTACTTC. This encodes CASSLEASGRRTQYF.

This sequence joins TRBV12-3 or TRBV12-4 and TRBJ2-1; D not resolved. CDR3 length: 12 residues. The ends were cut back, 4 bases at V and 9 bases at J, with 10 bases in the middle. DNA for the CDR3: TGTGCCAGCAGTTATGTAGCCCCTGAGCAGTTCTTC. It encodes CASSYVAPEQFF.

The J gene is TRBJ2-1, the V gene TRBV6-5, with D possibly being TRBD1 (6 bases). Trimming took off 0 bases at V and 7 bases at J, with 13 bases between the two ends. CDR1 and CDR2 from the germline V gene are MNHEY and SVGAGI. The CDR3 totals 15 residues. The CDR3 sequence is CASSYSDSRLNEQFF. CDR3 nucleotide sequence: TGTGCCAGCAGTTACTCGGACAGTCGTCTGAATGAGCAGTTCTTC.

This clone has just one count. The CDR3 DNA follows: TGTGCCAGCAGCCAAGGGGCAGGGAAGGGCAAAAACATTCAGTACTTC. This sequence encodes CASSQGAGKGKNIQYF. This chain joins TRBV14 and TRBJ2-4; the D gene is possibly TRBD1 (5 bases). The CDR3 consists of 16 residues. The germline V gene encodes CDR1 SGHDN and CDR2 FVKESK. The V end lost 1 base, the J end lost 3 bases, and 13 bases lay between the germline ends.

The chain employs TRBV11-2 and TRBJ2-3; no firm D call. This CDR3 has 15 amino acids. V dropped 0 bases and J dropped 2 bases, with 9 bases sitting between them. Germline loops: CDR1 SGHAT, CDR2 FQNNGV. The CDR3 region has the DNA TGTGCCAGCAGCTTAGATATCGGTTACACAGATACGCAGTATTTT. It yields the protein CASSLDIGYTDTQYF.

This clone was recorded once. The chain combines TRBV6-1 with TRBJ1-2; weak D call: TRBD1 (6 bases). The CDR3 length is 15 residues. Germline values: CDR1 MNHNS, CDR2 SASEGT. V lost 0 bases and J 4 bases, leaving 12 bases between the germline ends. As DNA, the CDR3 is TGTGCCAGCAGTGAAGCCGACAGGTTAAGCTATGGCTACACCTTC. This translates into CASSEADRLSYGYTF.

This clone was found a few times. The J gene is TRBJ1-1, the V gene TRBV24-1; D call uncertain. CDR3 length: 13 amino acids. CDR1 KGHDR and CDR2 SFDVKD come from the germline V gene. Trimming shortened V by 8 bases and J by 5 bases, and 14 bases separated the two germline ends. The CDR3 loop reads CATTGGSGTEAFF. For the CDR3, the DNA is TGTGCCACCACGGGAGGGAGTGGGACTGAAGCTTTCTTT.

The chain joins TRBV6-4 to TRBJ1-6; D perhaps matches TRBD1 (6 bases). The germline V and J ends were trimmed by 8 bases and 5 bases, with 16 bases remaining between them. Germline CDR1 and CDR2: MRHNA and SNTAGT. The CDR3 extends over 15 amino acids. DNA for the CDR3: TGTGCCAGCCGCAGCCAGACAGGAGATAATTCACCCCTCCACTTT. Protein: CASRSQTGDNSPLHF.